The following is a T cell receptor (beta chain) sequence with its context. Its target is not known. This specimen belongs to a study of blood T cells in healthy people across ages. Study at large: About one barcoded beta molecule per two T cells came from capture by template switching. Regarding the study as a whole: Per million T cells, TCR beta diversity dropped roughly linearly as age increased.

A second PCR of 7 to 11 cycles used a sample-barcoded 5' primer and a J-beta primer mix. TCRdb re-analysed the 5' RACE reads in MiXCR, keeping a single row per CDR3 protein. This table has 2 million or so distinct CDR3 sequences, around 48% appearing once. Investigators took approximately 9.4 milliliters of peripheral blood from every donor. CDR1 KGHSH and CDR2 LQKENI come from the germline V gene. Trimming shortened V by 2 bases and J by 5 bases, and 21 bases separated the two germline ends. This CDR3 is built from 17 residues. The source of this sequence is a woman in her thirties or forties in good health. Sequenced sample: blood. This rearrangement joins TRBV18 to TRBJ1-2; possible D gene TRBD1, 6 bases. The CDR3 is CASSPKTAETGAYGYTF. CDR3 DNA: TGTGCCAGCTCACCAAAAACAGCCGAAACGGGGGCATATGGCTACACCTTC.